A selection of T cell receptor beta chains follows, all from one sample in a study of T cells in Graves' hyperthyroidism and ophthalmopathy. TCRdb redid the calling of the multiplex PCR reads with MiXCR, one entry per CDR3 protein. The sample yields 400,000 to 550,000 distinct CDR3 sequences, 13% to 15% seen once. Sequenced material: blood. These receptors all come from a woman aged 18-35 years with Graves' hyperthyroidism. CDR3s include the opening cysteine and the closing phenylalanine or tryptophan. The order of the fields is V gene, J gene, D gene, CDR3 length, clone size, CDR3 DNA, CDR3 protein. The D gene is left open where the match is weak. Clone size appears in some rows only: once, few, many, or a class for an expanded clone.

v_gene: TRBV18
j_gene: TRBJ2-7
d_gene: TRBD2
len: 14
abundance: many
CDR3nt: TGTGCCAGCTCACCAGGGACTAGCGACTACGAGCAGTACTTC
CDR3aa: CASSPGTSDYEQYF

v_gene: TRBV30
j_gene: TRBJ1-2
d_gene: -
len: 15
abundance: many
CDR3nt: TGTGCCTGGAGTCCTACCCCCGGACGGTACTATGGCTACACCTTC
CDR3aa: CAWSPTPGRYYGYTF

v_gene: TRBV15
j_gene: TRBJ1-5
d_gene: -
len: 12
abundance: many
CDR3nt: TGTGCCACCAGCACTAGCAATCAGCCCCAGCATTTT
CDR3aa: CATSTSNQPQHF

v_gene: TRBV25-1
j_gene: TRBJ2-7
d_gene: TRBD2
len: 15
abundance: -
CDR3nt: TGTGCCAGCAGTGGAGAGCGGGAGGGTAGGTACGAGCAGTACTTC
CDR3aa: CASSGEREGRYEQYF

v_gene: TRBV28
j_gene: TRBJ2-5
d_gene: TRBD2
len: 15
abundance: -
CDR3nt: TGTGCCAGCAGTCGCGGGACTAGCGGGATGGAGACCCAGTACTTC
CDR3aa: CASSRGTSGMETQYF

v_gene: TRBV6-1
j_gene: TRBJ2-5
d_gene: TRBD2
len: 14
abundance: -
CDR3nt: TGTGCCAGCACCCAAATGGGGGGGTATGAGACCCAGTACTTC
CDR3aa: CASTQMGGYETQYF

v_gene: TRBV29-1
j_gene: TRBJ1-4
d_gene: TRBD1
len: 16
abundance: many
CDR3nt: TGCAGCGTGAGAGGACAGGTTCGTGGGCTGAGAGAAAAACTGTTTTTT
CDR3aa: CSVRGQVRGLREKLFF

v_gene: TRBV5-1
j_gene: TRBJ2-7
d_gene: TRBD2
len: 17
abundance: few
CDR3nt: TGCGCCAGCAGCTTGGCACCGGGACTACCCGTTGGGTTGGAGCAGTACTTC
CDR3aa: CASSLAPGLPVGLEQYF

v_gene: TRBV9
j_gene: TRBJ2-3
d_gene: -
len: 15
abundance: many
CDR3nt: TGTGCCAGCAGCGTAGAGTACAGTCTCACAGATACGCAGTATTTT
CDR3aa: CASSVEYSLTDTQYF

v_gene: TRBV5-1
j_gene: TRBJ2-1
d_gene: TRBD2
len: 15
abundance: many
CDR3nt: TGCGCCAGCAGCTTGGTGGGGACTAGCGGGTATGAGCAGTTCTTC
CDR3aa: CASSLVGTSGYEQFF

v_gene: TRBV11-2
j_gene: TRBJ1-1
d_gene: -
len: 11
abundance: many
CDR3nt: TGTGCCAGCAGAGTCGAGGGTGAAGCTTTCTTT
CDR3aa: CASRVEGEAFF

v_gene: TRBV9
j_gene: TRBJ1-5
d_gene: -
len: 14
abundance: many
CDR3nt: TGTGCCAGCAGCGTCGGGACCGACAATCAGCCCCAGCATTTT
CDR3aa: CASSVGTDNQPQHF

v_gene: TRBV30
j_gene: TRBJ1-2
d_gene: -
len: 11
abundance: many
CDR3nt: TGTGCCTGGAGTTTTGGGGGAGGCTACACCTTC
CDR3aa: CAWSFGGGYTF

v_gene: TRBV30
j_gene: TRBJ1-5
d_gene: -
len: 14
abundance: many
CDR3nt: TGTGCCTGGAGTGAATTTGAGGGCAATCAGCCCCAGCATTTT
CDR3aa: CAWSEFEGNQPQHF

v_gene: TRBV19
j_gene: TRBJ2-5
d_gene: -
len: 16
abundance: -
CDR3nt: TGTGCCAGTAGTATGGGGGCGGGCCGGGGAAGGGAGACCCAGTACTTC
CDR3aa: CASSMGAGRGRETQYF

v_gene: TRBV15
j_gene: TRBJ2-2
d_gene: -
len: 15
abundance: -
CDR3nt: TGTGCCACCTCAAGCCCGGACACCTACACCGGGGAGCTGTTTTTT
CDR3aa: CATSSPDTYTGELFF

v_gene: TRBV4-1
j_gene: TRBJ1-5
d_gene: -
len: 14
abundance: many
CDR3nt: TGCGCCAGCAGCGCGGACAGCCGGAATCAGCCCCAGCATTTT
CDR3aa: CASSADSRNQPQHF

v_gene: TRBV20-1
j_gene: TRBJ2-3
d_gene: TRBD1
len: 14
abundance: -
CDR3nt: TGCAGTGCGCCCGGGACAGGGGGCACAGATACGCAGTATTTT
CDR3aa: CSAPGTGGTDTQYF

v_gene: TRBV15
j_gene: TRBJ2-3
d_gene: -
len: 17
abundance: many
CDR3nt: TGTGCCACCAGCAGAGATAGGATAGGGGTCAGCACAGATACGCAGTATTTT
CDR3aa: CATSRDRIGVSTDTQYF

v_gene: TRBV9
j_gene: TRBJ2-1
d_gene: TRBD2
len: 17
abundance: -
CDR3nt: TGTGCCAGCAGCGGCGGACTAGCGGGTTACTCCTACAATGAGCAGTTCTTC
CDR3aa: CASSGGLAGYSYNEQFF

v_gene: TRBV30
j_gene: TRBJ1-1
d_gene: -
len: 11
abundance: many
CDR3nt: TGTGCCTGGGAGAGGGGAACTGAAGCTTTCTTT
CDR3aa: CAWERGTEAFF

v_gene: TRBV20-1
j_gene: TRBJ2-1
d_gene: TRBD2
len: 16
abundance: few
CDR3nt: TGCAGTGCCGGAGCGGGAGGGCCTTTTTTTTCCAATGAGCAGTTCTTC
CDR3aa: CSAGAGGPFFSNEQFF

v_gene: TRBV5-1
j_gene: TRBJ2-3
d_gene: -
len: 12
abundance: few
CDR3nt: TGCGCCAGCAGCTTACAGGGAGATACGCAGTATTTT
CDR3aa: CASSLQGDTQYF

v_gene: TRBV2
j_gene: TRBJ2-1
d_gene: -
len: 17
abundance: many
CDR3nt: TGTGCCAGCAGCGGTAGCGGCTTACCTAGCTCCTACAATGAGCAGTTCTTC
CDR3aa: CASSGSGLPSSYNEQFF